Shown below are 31 T cell receptor beta chains from a single sample sequenced in a study of radiotherapy plus CTLA-4 blockade in lung cancer listed by TCRdb under 2018. Libraries were built with the immunoSEQ multiplex PCR assay. Held by TCRdb, this immuneACCESS table contains in-frame sequences only and omits some clones. Under half of the omission traces to an unresolved V gene where checked; the cause of the rest is unknown. The sample profile shows around 63,000 clones; about 72% of them were found once. The ten biggest clones cover roughly 15% of the sample. The material was peripheral blood, obtained from a patient treated with radiotherapy plus ipilimumab. The receptors originated from a human donor with non-small cell lung cancer whose response to radiotherapy plus ipilimumab could not be evaluated. Some clones in this sample may be carry-over from other donors' samples.

The chain couples TRBV25-1 to TRBJ1-5; D might be TRBD1 (5 bases). Germline loops: CDR1 MGHDK, CDR2 SYGVNS. Deletions cut 6 bases from V and 5 bases from J, with 11 bases between. This CDR3 region has 13 residues. The CDR3 coding sequence is TGTGCCAGCAGAGACAGAGCCGATCAGCCCCAGCATTTT. This translates into CASRDRADQPQHF.

The chain combines TRBV7-9 with TRBJ1-1; D perhaps matches TRBD1 (5 bases). This CDR3 has 14 residues. Germline-derived CDR1 and CDR2 are SEHNR and FQNEAQ (reference sequence). Trimming took off 3 bases at V and 3 bases at J, with 11 bases between the two ends. The CDR3 spells CASSLGGLDTEAFF. The CDR3 DNA follows: TGTGCCAGCAGCTTGGGGGGGTTGGACACTGAAGCTTTCTTT.

By its share, this clone is medium-sized (0.01 to 0.1%). V and J are TRBV6-6 and TRBJ1-6; no reliable D call. With 5 bases removed from V and 10 bases from J, the gap between germline ends came to 12 bases. CDR1 is MNHNY, CDR2 SVGAGI, per germline (reference sequence). This CDR3 region has 13 residues. The CDR3 coding sequence is TGTGCCAGCAGTCCGACGGGGATCTCACCCCTCCACTTT. Protein: CASSPTGISPLHF.

V and J are TRBV6-1 and TRBJ1-5; D is unclear. V lost 9 bases to trimming and J lost 7 bases, with 4 bases between them. This CDR3 contains 9 residues. Germline-derived CDR1 and CDR2 are MNHNS and SASEGT. The CDR3 coding sequence is TGTGCCAGTCTGCAGCCCCAGCATTTT. Translated, it gives CASLQPQHF.

Remarks on this clone: Other DNA sequences in the sample encode the same CDR3. This chain connects TRBV7-2 to TRBJ1-6; D is undetermined. Germline CDR1 SGHTA, CDR2 FQGNSA. The CDR3 totals 14 residues. Between the trimmed V and J ends, which lost 1 base and 5 bases, there was a span of 6 bases. The CDR3 loop is CASSLGQNNSPLHF. The CDR3 coding sequence is TGTGCCAGCAGCTTAGGGCAGAATAATTCACCCCTCCACTTT.

The chain joins TRBV28 to TRBJ1-5, with D unresolved. Trimming removed 4 bases at V and 0 bases at J, with 10 bases between. In germline, CDR1 is MDHEN, CDR2 SYDVKM. This CDR3 contains 15 residues. CDR3 sequence: CASSSAGYSNQPQHF. The CDR3 bases are TGTGCCAGCAGTTCGGCGGGCTATAGCAATCAGCCCCAGCATTTT.

The V gene is TRBV19, the J gene TRBJ2-7, with 7 bases aligning to TRBD1. The length of the CDR3 is 15 residues. CDR1 and CDR2 from the germline V gene are LNHDA and SQIVND (reference sequence). Trimming cost V 3 bases and J 5 bases; bases outside gene matches: 10. CDR3 sequence (DNA): TGTGCCAGTAGTATGATGTCTCAGGGGGACAACGAGCAGTACTTC. This translates into CASSMMSQGDNEQYF.

This clone showed up just once. The chain links TRBV5-1 to TRBJ2-7, with TRBD2 matching over 10 bases. V was clipped by 5 bases and J by 0 bases; unmatched bases: 14. The germline V gene has CDR1 SGHRS and CDR2 YFSETQ. This CDR3 comprises 18 residues. The CDR3 DNA reads TGCGCCAGCAGATGGGGTAGCGGGGGGTCCTATAACTCCTACGAGCAGTACTTC. Translating gives CASRWGSGGSYNSYEQYF.

DNA for the CDR3: TGTGCCAGTAGTCCTCCCGACAGATATAATCAGCCCCAGCATTTT. It is translated as CASSPPDRYNQPQHF. The J gene is TRBJ1-5, the V gene TRBV19; weak D call: TRBD1 (5 bases). Germline assignment: CDR1 LNHDA and CDR2 SQIVND (reference sequence). The CDR3 is 15 amino acids. The V and J ends lost 5 bases and 4 bases respectively, with 15 bases between them.

The rearrangement links TRBV7-8 to TRBJ2-7; no definite D call. Trimming took off 3 bases at V and 3 bases at J, with 9 bases between the two ends. Germline assignment: CDR1 SGHVS and CDR2 FQNEAQ. This CDR3 is 13 amino acids long. CDR3 residues: CASSLGSIYEQYF. CDR3 DNA: TGTGCCAGCAGCTTGGGCAGTATCTACGAGCAGTACTTC. Based on the CDR3 plus reference TRBV7-8 and TRBJ2-7, the full variable domain is GAGVSQSPRYKVAKRGQDVALRCDPISGHVSLFWYQQALGQGPEFLTYFQNEAQLDKSGLPSDRFFAERPEGSVSTLKIQRTQQEDSAVYLCASSLGSIYEQYFGPGTRLTVT.

The chain uses TRBV5-1 and TRBJ2-7; 9 bases align to TRBD2. The length of the CDR3 is 15 residues. After removal of 4 bases from V and 4 bases from J, the junction contained 9 bases not matched to a gene. Germline values: CDR1 SGHRS, CDR2 YFSETQ. CDR3 in DNA: TGCGCCAGCAGCCAGGGGGTAGCGGGGGAGTACGAGCAGTACTTC. It encodes CASSQGVAGEYEQYF.

The CDR3 DNA reads as TGTGCCAGCAGAGACAGCGGGGAGCTGTTTTTT. As protein: CASRDSGELFF. The rearrangement uses TRBV28 and TRBJ2-2, with D possibly TRBD1 on 5 matching bases. The CDR3 totals 11 residues. The germline V and J ends were trimmed by 6 bases and 7 bases, with 6 bases remaining between them. Germline loops: CDR1 MDHEN, CDR2 SYDVKM.

This clone is a singleton in its sample. The chain carries TRBV7-2 and TRBJ1-1, with D tentatively TRBD1 (6 bases). The CDR3 loop spans 12 amino acids. The V end lost 6 bases, the J end lost 7 bases, and 12 bases lay between the germline ends. Germline V CDR1 and CDR2: SGHTA, FQGNSA. In DNA, the CDR3 is TGTGCCAGCAGGAACAGGGTATATGAAGCTTTCTTT. It specifies CASRNRVYEAFF.

This clone was found a few times. The chain uses TRBV7-8 and TRBJ2-1; 9 bases are shared with TRBD2. V gave up 5 bases and J gave up 3 bases; unmatched junction bases: 11. In germline, CDR1 is SGHVS, CDR2 FQNEAQ. The CDR3 totals 17 residues. CDR3: CASSPKSGGPNYNEQFF. The CDR3 DNA follows: TGTGCCAGCAGCCCAAAAAGCGGGGGGCCTAACTACAATGAGCAGTTCTTC.

The chain employs TRBV9 and TRBJ2-2; 8 bases line up with TRBD2. Trimming cost V 4 bases and J 7 bases; bases outside gene matches: 9. Germline CDR1 is SGDLS and CDR2 is YYNGEE. This CDR3 region has 15 residues. In DNA form, the CDR3 reads TGTGCCAGCAGCATCGGGGGGGGGACGAACGGGGAGCTGTTTTTT. As protein: CASSIGGGTNGELFF.

This clone was found once. The genes are TRBV2 and TRBJ2-5, with TRBD1 matching 8 bases. The CDR3 is 15 residues long. V gave up 6 bases and J gave up 7 bases; unmatched junction bases: 13. Germline loops: CDR1 SNHLY, CDR2 FYNNEI. CDR3 nucleotide sequence: TGTGCCAGCAGCCATTCGGACAGGGATGTGGTGACCCAGTACTTC. Translating it yields CASSHSDRDVVTQYF.

The rearrangement links TRBV4-3 to TRBJ2-3; 9 bases are a match to TRBD2. Germline CDR1 and CDR2: LGHNA and YSLEER. Unmatched junction bases numbered 4, after V lost 1 base and J lost 2 bases. The CDR3 spans 16 residues. The CDR3 region is CASSQVLAGSTDTQYF. CDR3 nucleotides: TGCGCCAGCAGCCAAGTTCTAGCGGGGTCCACAGATACGCAGTATTTT.

The chain combines TRBV11-3 with TRBJ2-1; TRBD2 aligns across 7 bases. V lost 5 bases to trimming and J lost 0 bases; unmatched junction nucleotides: 1. This CDR3 spans 14 amino acids. Germline loops: CDR1 SGHNT, CDR2 YENEEA. Written as DNA, the CDR3 is TGTGCCAGCAGCGGCGGGAGCTCCTACAATGAGCAGTTCTTC. Its protein product is CASSGGSSYNEQFF.

The chain carries TRBV19 and TRBJ1-2, with D uncertain. The length of the CDR3 is 13 residues. V gave up 3 bases and J gave up 1 base, with 6 bases separating them. CDR1 and CDR2 (germline): LNHDA, SQIVND (reference sequence). The CDR3 reads CASSIKSNYGYTF. CDR3 nucleotides: TGTGCCAGTAGTATTAAGAGTAACTATGGCTACACCTTC. Using reference TRBV19 and TRBJ1-2 for the parts outside the CDR3, the full variable domain is DGGITQSPKYLFRKEGQNVTLSCEQNLNHDAMYWYRQDPGQGLRLIYYSQIVNDFQKGDIAEGYSVSREKKESFPLTVTSAQKNPTAFYLCASSIKSNYGYTFGSGTRLTVV.

This clone was detected once. The chain couples TRBV5-8 to TRBJ2-5; TRBD2 might be the D (6 bases). The germline V gene has CDR1 SGHTS and CDR2 YDEGEE. The CDR3 is made up of 14 amino acids. V lost 5 bases to trimming and J lost 2 bases, with 13 bases between them. CDR3 loop: CASSQIGTQETQYF. The CDR3 DNA sequence: TGTGCCAGCAGTCAAATCGGGACTCAAGAGACCCAGTACTTC. Based on the CDR3 plus reference TRBV5-8 and TRBJ2-5, the full variable domain is EAGVTQSPTHLIKTRGQQATLRCSPISGHTSVYWYQQALGLGLQFLLWYDEGEERNRGNFPPRFSGRQFPNYSSELNVNALELEDSALYLCASSQIGTQETQYFGPGTRLLVL.

This sequence joins TRBV28 and TRBJ2-7, with D possibly matching TRBD1 (5 bases). This CDR3 contains 15 residues. Looked up from germline, CDR1 is MDHEN and CDR2 is SYDVKM. The V end was cut by 8 bases, the J end by 0 bases, with 17 bases between. CDR3 sequence: CASQMYGQISYEQYF. Here the CDR3 DNA reads TGTGCCAGCCAGATGTACGGACAAATCTCCTACGAGCAGTACTTC.

V and J are TRBV4-1 and TRBJ1-6; no clear D. Germline V CDR1 and CDR2: MGHRA, YSYEKL. V lost 0 bases and J 10 bases, leaving 16 bases between the germline ends. The CDR3 runs to 16 residues. DNA for the CDR3: TGCGCCAGCAGCCAAGAAAGTAACTTAGAGCTGTCACCCCTCCACTTT. It is translated as CASSQESNLELSPLHF.

This clone was observed a handful of times. The V call is TRBV15, the J call TRBJ1-3; possible D gene TRBD1, 6 bases. Germline CDR1 and CDR2: LNHNV and YYDKDF (reference sequence). V was cut by 3 bases and J by 2 bases, with 14 bases left in between. The CDR3 totals 16 residues. CDR3 sequence reads: CATSSLGAGAGNTIYF. In DNA, the CDR3 is TGTGCCACCAGCAGCTTGGGGGCAGGGGCTGGAAACACCATATATTTT.

The rearrangement joins TRBV6-5 to TRBJ2-7; TRBD1 agrees at 9 bases. This CDR3 is 16 amino acids long. Per germline, CDR1 MNHEY and CDR2 SVGAGI. V was pared by 1 base and J by 1 base, with 5 bases of the junction left unmatched. The CDR3 DNA follows: TGTGCCAGCAGTTACTTGGCCGGGACAGGGTCCTACGAGCAGTACTTC. Amino acids: CASSYLAGTGSYEQYF.

This sequence joins TRBV4-2 and TRBJ2-1, with D possibly being TRBD1 (6 bases). Germline CDR1 reads LGHNA; CDR2 reads YNFKEQ. The CDR3 loop spans 13 amino acids. V lost 3 bases and J lost 10, with 13 bases in between. This CDR3 reads CASSQIGGKEQFF. The CDR3 bases are TGTGCCAGCAGCCAGATAGGGGGAAAGGAGCAGTTCTTC.

In this sample, this clone turned up once. The chain is built from TRBV5-4 and TRBJ2-7, with D hard to call. The germline gives CDR1 SGHNT, CDR2 YYREEE (reference sequence). The CDR3 loop spans 14 amino acids. V lost 0 bases to trimming and J lost 11 bases, with 18 bases between them. CDR3: CASSLGTPDLPKYF. The DNA for the CDR3 is TGTGCCAGCAGCTTGGGAACCCCAGATCTCCCGAAGTACTTC.

This clone was detected only once. The chain combines TRBV5-4 with TRBJ2-2; D is ambiguous. Trimming cost V 1 base and J 4 bases, with 8 bases left between them. The CDR3 covers 14 residues. Germline V gene data show CDR1 as SGHNT and CDR2 as YYREEE (reference sequence). CDR3 nucleotides: TGTGCCAGCAGCTTGACACAGCCCACCGGGGAGCTGTTTTTT. It translates to CASSLTQPTGELFF.

This chain joins TRBV5-1 and TRBJ2-3; tentatively, D is TRBD1 (5 bases). Trimming removed 4 bases from V and 4 bases from J, with 13 bases in between. The CDR3 totals 14 residues. The germline V gene has CDR1 SGHRS and CDR2 YFSETQ. This chain's CDR3 is CASSEQGSADTQYF. The CDR3 DNA sequence: TGCGCCAGCAGCGAGCAGGGTTCCGCAGATACGCAGTATTTT.

This sequence joins TRBV6-6 and TRBJ2-5; 7 nucleotides line up with TRBD1. Judging by the DNA end, TRBJ2-7 fits better; the J call may be wrong. This CDR3 comprises 15 residues. Looked up from germline, CDR1 is MNHNY and CDR2 is SVGAGI (reference sequence). CDR3 residues: CASNESPGQSYEQYF. The CDR3 nucleotides are TGTGCCAGCAATGAATCCCCGGGACAGTCTTACGAGCAGTACTTC.

This clone showed up just a few times. The chain is built from TRBV5-4 and TRBJ2-5; 7 bases match TRBD2. Trimming at V came to 4 bases and at J to 1 base, leaving 10 bases not matched to a gene. CDR3 length: 16 residues. Germline V gene data show CDR1 as SGHNT and CDR2 as YYREEE (reference sequence). CDR3 sequence reads: CASSLSRGGGQETQYF. The CDR3 DNA reads TGTGCCAGCAGCCTGTCTAGGGGCGGGGGCCAAGAGACCCAGTACTTC.

This chain links TRBV5-1 with TRBJ1-2; TRBD1 agrees at 7 bases. Trimming cost V 2 bases and J 8 bases; bases outside gene matches: 9. The germline gives CDR1 SGHRS, CDR2 YFSETQ. This CDR3 has 14 amino acids. The CDR3 protein is CASSFEGQPEGYTF. The CDR3 bases are TGCGCCAGCAGCTTCGAGGGACAGCCAGAGGGCTACACCTTC.